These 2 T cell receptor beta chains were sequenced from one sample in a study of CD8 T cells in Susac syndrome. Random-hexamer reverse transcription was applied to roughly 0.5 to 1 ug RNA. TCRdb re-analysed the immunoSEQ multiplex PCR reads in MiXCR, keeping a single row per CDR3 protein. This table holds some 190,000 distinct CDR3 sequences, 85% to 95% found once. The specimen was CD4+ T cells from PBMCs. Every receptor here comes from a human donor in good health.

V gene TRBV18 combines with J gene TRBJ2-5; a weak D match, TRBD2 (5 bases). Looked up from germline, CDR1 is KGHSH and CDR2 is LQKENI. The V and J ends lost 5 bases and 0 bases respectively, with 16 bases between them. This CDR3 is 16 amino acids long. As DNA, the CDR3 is TGTGCCAGCTCAGGAAGGACTGCCGGGGACCAAGAGACCCAGTACTTC. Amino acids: CASSGRTAGDQETQYF.

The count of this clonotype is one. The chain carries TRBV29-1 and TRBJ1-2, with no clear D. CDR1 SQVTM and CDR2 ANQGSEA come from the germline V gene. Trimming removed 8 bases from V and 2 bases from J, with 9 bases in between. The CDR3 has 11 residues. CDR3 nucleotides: TGCAGCCGGACCCTAAACTATGGCTACACCTTC. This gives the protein CSRTLNYGYTF.